These T cell receptor beta chains were read from a single sample in a study of cytomegalovirus exposure and HLA in healthy donors. Data came from immunoSEQ multiplex PCR; TCRdb stores just in-frame clones and leaves some out. The sample records 150,000 to 180,000 clones, less than 85% being singletons. The specimen was PBMCs. All receptors derive from a woman aged 45-65 years in good health and CMV-seropositive. CDR3s include the opening cysteine and the closing phenylalanine or tryptophan. Each record gives: V gene, J gene, D gene, clone size, CDR3 DNA, CDR3 protein. D genes are given only for firm matches. Only some rows state a clone size, as once, few, many or a class for expanded clones.

V: TRBV27
J: TRBJ1-1
D: -
size: -
DNA: TGTGCCAGCAGTCCGCAGGGGAACACTGAAGCTTTCTTT
CDR3: CASSPQGNTEAFF

V: TRBV19
J: TRBJ1-3
D: TRBD1
size: -
DNA: TGTGCCAGTAGTCTCCGGGACAGGGGGAACACCATATATTTT
CDR3: CASSLRDRGNTIYF

V: TRBV6-6
J: TRBJ1-6
D: TRBD1
size: -
DNA: TGTGCCAGCAGCCTGGGACAGATCAATTCACCCCTCCACTTT
CDR3: CASSLGQINSPLHF

V: TRBV4-3
J: TRBJ2-5
D: -
size: -
DNA: TGCGCCAGCAGCCAAGTAGCTCGGAGGGGAACGGGAGAGACCCAGTACTTC
CDR3: CASSQVARRGTGETQYF

V: TRBV30
J: TRBJ2-5
D: -
size: -
DNA: TGTGCCTGGAGTGTACTCGGGACATCGGAGACCCAGTACTTC
CDR3: CAWSVLGTSETQYF

V: TRBV25-1
J: TRBJ2-3
D: -
size: -
DNA: TGTGCCAGCAGTGACTTCAGGGCTTCTGGCACAGATACGCAGTATTTT
CDR3: CASSDFRASGTDTQYF

V: TRBV4-1
J: TRBJ1-1
D: TRBD1
size: -
DNA: TGCGCCAGCAGCGGACAGGAGAACACTGAAGCTTTCTTT
CDR3: CASSGQENTEAFF

V: TRBV11-1
J: TRBJ2-1
D: TRBD2
size: -
DNA: TGTGCCAGCAGCCTCGGGGGGTTGGCGTTCTTC
CDR3: CASSLGGLAFF

V: TRBV19
J: TRBJ1-6
D: -
size: -
DNA: TGTGCCAGTAGTCCAAGTGGCGGATCCTTTCAGAATTCACCCCTCCACTTT
CDR3: CASSPSGGSFQNSPLHF

V: TRBV7-9
J: TRBJ2-3
D: TRBD1
size: few
DNA: TGTGCCAGCAGCCAGGGGGGCACAGATACGCAGTATTTT
CDR3: CASSQGGTDTQYF

V: TRBV5-1
J: TRBJ2-5
D: -
size: -
DNA: TGCGCCAGCAGCTTGGCGCTAGTGACGGATCTTCAAGAGACCCAGTACTTC
CDR3: CASSLALVTDLQETQYF

V: TRBV9
J: TRBJ2-3
D: TRBD1
size: -
DNA: TGTGCCAGCAGCTCGCGGACAGGGGGGCCAGATACGCAGTATTTT
CDR3: CASSSRTGGPDTQYF

V: TRBV6-5
J: TRBJ1-6
D: -
size: -
DNA: TGTGCCAGCAGTTACTCGGACAGAGACAATTCACCCCTCCACTTT
CDR3: CASSYSDRDNSPLHF

V: TRBV2
J: TRBJ2-3
D: -
size: -
DNA: TGTGCCAGCAGTGAACTAGGGGTGCAGTATTTT
CDR3: CASSELGVQYF

V: TRBV5-1
J: TRBJ1-2
D: -
size: -
DNA: TGCGCCAGCAGCTTGGGGCAGGGCAACTATGGCTACACCTTC
CDR3: CASSLGQGNYGYTF

V: TRBV5-1
J: TRBJ2-3
D: TRBD1
size: -
DNA: TGCGCCAGCAGCTCCACTTGGGGGACAGGTACAGATACGCAGTATTTT
CDR3: CASSSTWGTGTDTQYF

V: TRBV7-9
J: TRBJ2-1
D: -
size: -
DNA: TGTGCCAGCAGCCCGGACTCAGACAATGAGCAGTTCTTC
CDR3: CASSPDSDNEQFF

V: TRBV5-6
J: TRBJ2-3
D: TRBD2
size: -
DNA: TGTGCCAGCAGCTTAAGCGGGGGGCTAGGGAAAGATACGCAGTATTTT
CDR3: CASSLSGGLGKDTQYF

V: TRBV19
J: TRBJ1-1
D: TRBD1
size: few
DNA: TGTGCCAGTAGTATCCTGACAGGGGGCCACACTGAAGCTTTCTTT
CDR3: CASSILTGGHTEAFF

V: TRBV7-2
J: TRBJ1-2
D: -
size: -
DNA: TGTGCCAGCAGTCCAAAGCGGGACCACTATGGCTACACCTTC
CDR3: CASSPKRDHYGYTF

V: TRBV14
J: TRBJ2-7
D: -
size: -
DNA: TGTGCCAGCAGCCAAGATCGCCGGCTCGGAGACGAGCAGTACTTC
CDR3: CASSQDRRLGDEQYF

V: TRBV6-5
J: TRBJ1-4
D: -
size: few
DNA: TGTGCCAGCAGTTACTCGGCTGCAACTAATGAAAAACTGTTTTTT
CDR3: CASSYSAATNEKLFF

V: TRBV6-1
J: TRBJ1-1
D: -
size: -
DNA: TGTGCCAGCAGTGACAGTAACACTGAAGCTTTCTTT
CDR3: CASSDSNTEAFF

V: TRBV6-6
J: TRBJ2-3
D: -
size: -
DNA: TGTGCCAGCAGCCCTCACCTTGGGAGGACCACAGATACGCAGTATTTT
CDR3: CASSPHLGRTTDTQYF

V: TRBV4-3
J: TRBJ2-3
D: -
size: few
DNA: TGCGCCAGCAGCCAAGAGGGCGGGATCACAGATACGCAGTATTTT
CDR3: CASSQEGGITDTQYF

V: TRBV9
J: TRBJ1-5
D: -
size: few
DNA: TGTGCCAGCAGCGTCACCGACAGTGTCGGCCAGCCCCAGCATTTT
CDR3: CASSVTDSVGQPQHF

V: TRBV7-3
J: TRBJ2-1
D: -
size: -
DNA: TGTGCCAGCAGCCAAGGGGGGGGCCGGTACAATGAGCAGTTCTTC
CDR3: CASSQGGGRYNEQFF

V: TRBV2
J: TRBJ2-1
D: TRBD2
size: -
DNA: TGTGCCAGCAGTGAACTAGCGGGGGTACTCAATGAGCAGTTCTTC
CDR3: CASSELAGVLNEQFF

V: TRBV7-9
J: TRBJ2-7
D: -
size: -
DNA: TGTGCCAGCAGCCAAAGGGACAACGAGCAGTACTTC
CDR3: CASSQRDNEQYF

V: TRBV10-3
J: TRBJ1-6
D: TRBD1
size: -
DNA: TGTGCCATCAGTCCGGAACAGGGGCGTAATTCACCCCTCCACTTT
CDR3: CAISPEQGRNSPLHF

V: TRBV7-9
J: TRBJ1-2
D: -
size: -
DNA: TGTGCCAGCAGCCCCAATAGGGGGAATTTGGGTGGCTACACCTTC
CDR3: CASSPNRGNLGGYTF

V: TRBV27
J: TRBJ1-6
D: TRBD1
size: few
DNA: TGTGCCAGCAGCCGCAAACTGGGCTCTATTGACAGGGGGCCTAATAATTCACCCCTCCACTTT
CDR3: CASSRKLGSIDRGPNNSPLHF

V: TRBV19
J: TRBJ2-3
D: -
size: once
DNA: TGTGCCAGTAGTAATAGAGGACTGGGAGATACGCAGTATTTT
CDR3: CASSNRGLGDTQYF

V: TRBV18
J: TRBJ2-4
D: -
size: once
DNA: TGTGCCAGCACCTCCGACAGCCCCGATTTAGCCAAAAACATTCAGTACTTC
CDR3: CASTSDSPDLAKNIQYF

V: TRBV15
J: TRBJ2-3
D: TRBD2
size: -
DNA: TGTGCCACCAGCAGAGACGGACTAGCGGGAGATACGCAGTATTTT
CDR3: CATSRDGLAGDTQYF

V: TRBV5-8
J: TRBJ1-5
D: -
size: -
DNA: TGTGCCAGCAGCGAGGGTCCCTTGGGCAATCAGCCCCAGCATTTT
CDR3: CASSEGPLGNQPQHF

V: TRBV6-1
J: TRBJ1-2
D: -
size: -
DNA: TGTGCCACCGACGGGGCCCCGGGGGGGGTAGATGGCTACACCTTC
CDR3: CATDGAPGGVDGYTF

V: TRBV5-1
J: TRBJ2-5
D: -
size: -
DNA: TGCGCCAGCAGCTTGGACAGGGTCGGGACCCAGTACTTC
CDR3: CASSLDRVGTQYF

V: TRBV6-1
J: TRBJ1-1
D: TRBD1
size: -
DNA: TGTGCCAGCAGCCCCGACAGGGGGCAGGGGGCTTTCTTT
CDR3: CASSPDRGQGAFF

V: TRBV5-1
J: TRBJ2-1
D: -
size: -
DNA: TGCGCCAGCAGCGGGGAGGACATTGAGCAGTTCTTC
CDR3: CASSGEDIEQFF

V: TRBV25-1
J: TRBJ1-2
D: -
size: -
DNA: TGTGCCAGCAGTTCATCGCCGGGAGGCTACACCTTC
CDR3: CASSSSPGGYTF

V: TRBV15
J: TRBJ2-1
D: -
size: -
DNA: TGTGCCACCAGCGAACCCGGGACAACTCCCAATGAGCAGTTCTTC
CDR3: CATSEPGTTPNEQFF

V: TRBV25-1
J: TRBJ1-4
D: -
size: -
DNA: TGTGCCAGCTCGGAGGGAGCTAATGAAAAACTGTTTTTT
CDR3: CASSEGANEKLFF

V: TRBV5-1
J: TRBJ2-7
D: -
size: -
DNA: TGCGCCAGCAGCTTGGAAGGGGGCGAGCAGTACTTC
CDR3: CASSLEGGEQYF

V: TRBV5-6
J: TRBJ2-7
D: -
size: -
DNA: TGTGCCAGCAGCCTCGGGGTCCCCTACGAGCAGTACTTC
CDR3: CASSLGVPYEQYF

V: TRBV6-5
J: TRBJ1-2
D: -
size: once
DNA: TGTGCCAGCGCGGGTGGCGTGGTACTGGGCTACACCTTC
CDR3: CASAGGVVLGYTF

V: TRBV12-5
J: TRBJ2-2
D: TRBD2
size: few
DNA: TGTGCTAGTGGTTTGTTAGCGGGGGGGCCATCCGGGGAGCTGTTTTTT
CDR3: CASGLLAGGPSGELFF

V: TRBV6-6
J: TRBJ2-1
D: TRBD1
size: -
DNA: TGTGCCAGCAATCTCCTCGGACAGGGGCCTTACAATGAGCAGTTCTTC
CDR3: CASNLLGQGPYNEQFF

V: TRBV27
J: TRBJ2-3
D: -
size: -
DNA: TGTGCCAGCAGTTTAAGGCGGGCAGATACGCAGTATTTT
CDR3: CASSLRRADTQYF

V: TRBV7-2
J: TRBJ1-3
D: -
size: -
DNA: TGTGCCAGCAGCTTAGCTGCGAGCTCTGGAAACACCATATATTTT
CDR3: CASSLAASSGNTIYF

V: TRBV5-1
J: TRBJ1-2
D: TRBD1
size: few
DNA: TGCGCCAGCAGTACAGGGGTATTGAATGGCTACACCTTC
CDR3: CASSTGVLNGYTF

V: TRBV14
J: TRBJ1-1
D: TRBD1
size: few
DNA: TGTGCCAGCAGCCTGAGGACAGGTCGGGAGACTGAAGCTTTCTTT
CDR3: CASSLRTGRETEAFF

V: TRBV5-4
J: TRBJ2-7
D: -
size: -
DNA: TGTGCCAGCAGCTGGGGACAATCCGAGCAGTACTTC
CDR3: CASSWGQSEQYF

V: TRBV5-1
J: TRBJ1-3
D: TRBD1
size: -
DNA: TGCGCCAGCAGCCCGGGACAGGGCCCACCGAACACCATATATTTT
CDR3: CASSPGQGPPNTIYF

V: TRBV5-1
J: TRBJ2-3
D: -
size: -
DNA: TGCGCCAGCAGCTTGGGCGCCACAGATACGCAGTATTTT
CDR3: CASSLGATDTQYF

V: TRBV6-6
J: TRBJ2-7
D: TRBD1
size: -
DNA: TGTGCCAGCAGTCTTGAACCGGGACAGGGATACAAGCAGTACTTC
CDR3: CASSLEPGQGYKQYF

V: TRBV4-1
J: TRBJ2-7
D: -
size: -
DNA: TGCGCCAGCAGCCAAGAAGAGGGCCGCTGGTACGAGCAGTACTTC
CDR3: CASSQEEGRWYEQYF

V: TRBV10-3
J: TRBJ2-1
D: -
size: -
DNA: TGTGCCATCAGTGATAGCGGCTACTACAATGAGCAGTTCTTC
CDR3: CAISDSGYYNEQFF